The 12 T cell receptor beta chains below come from one sample, sequenced in a study of vaccination and CD4 T cells after COVID-19. Sample treatment: approximately 9-day PBMC culture with coronavirus spike peptide pools or control peptides (ViraFEST assay). An Oncomine TCR Beta short-read assay was used to sequence the DNA from cultured CD4+ T cells. TCRdb used MiXCR to reprocess the PCR reads, holding one entry per CDR3 protein. The repertoire holds 10,000 to 15,000 distinct CDR3 sequences, with less than 65% as singletons. Their cognate antigens are unknown. The specimen was CD4+ T cells from blood, cultured in vitro. These receptors originate from a human donor who had recovered from COVID-19.

As concerns this clonotype: One end of the junction is discordant with germline, which a read error may explain. The V call is TRBV5-6, the J call TRBJ1-2; 10 nucleotides agree with TRBD1. Germline CDR1 SGHDT, CDR2 YYEEEE. This CDR3 has 13 amino acids. DNA for the CDR3: TGTGCCAGCAGTTTGGACAGGGGGGTAGGCTACACCTTC. It encodes CASSLDRGVGYTF.

This clonotype was picked up a small number of times. This chain connects TRBV27 to TRBJ2-5, with D possibly called TRBD1 or TRBD2 (6 bases each). V lost 2 bases, J lost 5 bases, and 9 bases lay in between. CDR3 length equals 13 residues. Germline-derived CDR1 and CDR2 are MNHEY and SMNVEV (reference sequence). The CDR3 DNA sequence: TGTGCCAGCAGTTTAAGGAGGGGGGAGACCCAGTACTTC. Encoded protein: CASSLRRGETQYF.

This clonotype was observed a few times. CDR3 loop: CASSEGQGSLLGSPLHF. CDR3 coding DNA: TGTGCCAGCAGTGAAGGACAGGGAAGCCTATTGGGTTCACCCCTCCACTTT. The chain joins TRBV6-1 to TRBJ1-6; 7 positions agree with TRBD1. The V and J ends lost 1 base and 9 bases, in that order; junction bases with no gene match: 12. The CDR3 has 17 amino acids. Per the germline V gene, CDR1 is MNHNS and CDR2 is SASEGT.

V usage is TRBV12-5 and J usage is TRBJ2-3, with 14 bases that match TRBD2. After removal of 6 bases from V and 4 bases from J, the junction contained 3 bases not matched to a gene. CDR1 and CDR2 from the germline V gene are LGHNT and FRNRAP. This CDR3 is built from 15 residues. The CDR3 sequence is CASGLGLAGADTQYF. The CDR3 DNA sequence: TGTGCTAGTGGACTGGGACTAGCGGGAGCAGATACGCAGTATTTT.

This chain uses TRBV10-2 with TRBJ2-7; maybe TRBD2 (5 bases). V was shortened by 7 bases and J by 3 bases, with 16 bases between the two germline ends. CDR1 and CDR2 from the germline V gene are WSHSY and SAAADI. The CDR3 length is 14 residues. The CDR3 DNA is TGCGCCAGCACCCCGGCGGGCTCGGTCTACGAGCAGTACTTC. Amino acids: CASTPAGSVYEQYF.

V is TRBV20-1 and J is TRBJ2-1, with unresolved D. Germline V lookup: CDR1 DFQATT, CDR2 SNEGSKA (reference sequence). CDR3 size: 14 residues. Trimming removed 3 bases at V and 5 bases at J, with 14 bases between. Written as DNA, the CDR3 is TGCAGTGCTAGTCTACCCGATCGCGACAATGAGCAGTTCTTC. It yields the protein CSASLPDRDNEQFF.

This chain links TRBV20-1 with TRBJ2-3; 8 positions match TRBD2. Germline V gene lookup returns CDR1 DFQATT and CDR2 SNEGSKA (reference sequence). V gave up 4 bases and J gave up 3 bases; unmatched junction bases: 6. This CDR3 has 14 amino acids. The CDR3 DNA reads TGCAGTGCTATAGGAAGCGGGAGTACAGATACGCAGTATTTT. Translated: CSAIGSGSTDTQYF.

The chain couples TRBV6-1 to TRBJ2-3; D is possibly TRBD2 (5 bases). V dropped 7 bases and J dropped 0 bases, with 26 bases sitting between them. The CDR3 spans 19 residues. CDR1 and CDR2 (germline): MNHNS, SASEGT. This CDR3 is CASKRLGGEMRRSTDTQYF. CDR3 sequence (DNA): TGTGCCAGCAAGCGGTTGGGTGGGGAAATGAGACGTAGCACAGATACGCAGTATTTT.

This sequence joins TRBV18 and TRBJ1-1; 9 bases align to TRBD1. CDR1 and CDR2 from the germline V gene are KGHSH and LQKENI. J was trimmed by 8 bases and V by 1 base; bases with no gene match: 14. The CDR3 runs 17 residues. CDR3 nucleotide sequence: TGTGCCAGCTCACCACTTAAACAGGGGGCGAGTCACTCGGAAGCTTTCTTT. Its translation: CASSPLKQGASHSEAFF.

This chain uses TRBV27 with TRBJ2-3, with D possibly TRBD1 on 6 matching bases. Germline V CDR1 and CDR2: MNHEY, SMNVEV (reference sequence). Trimming pared 4 bases from V and 1 base from J, leaving 12 bases between. This CDR3 spans 15 amino acids. CDR3 sequence reads: CASSWGQIRTDTQYF. CDR3 in DNA: TGTGCCAGCAGTTGGGGGCAGATTCGCACAGATACGCAGTATTTT.

This clonotype has just one count. V and J are TRBV27 and TRBJ2-3; 8 nucleotides align to TRBD2. The CDR3 is 15 residues long. With V trimmed by 5 bases and J by 11 bases, 15 bases remained unmatched. Germline V CDR1 and CDR2: MNHEY, SMNVEV (reference sequence). The CDR3 coding sequence is TGTGCCAGCAGTCCCCGGGGGCTAGCGGGCCAGAAGCAGTATTTT. Protein product: CASSPRGLAGQKQYF.

This clonotype has a handful of counts. This chain joins TRBV20-1 and TRBJ2-5; D not resolved. This CDR3 region has 11 residues. Looked up from germline, CDR1 is DFQATT and CDR2 is SNEGSKA (reference sequence). V dropped 0 bases and J dropped 7 bases, with 6 bases sitting between them. The CDR3 here is CSARDGVTQYF. The CDR3 nucleotides read TGCAGTGCTAGAGACGGAGTGACCCAGTACTTC.